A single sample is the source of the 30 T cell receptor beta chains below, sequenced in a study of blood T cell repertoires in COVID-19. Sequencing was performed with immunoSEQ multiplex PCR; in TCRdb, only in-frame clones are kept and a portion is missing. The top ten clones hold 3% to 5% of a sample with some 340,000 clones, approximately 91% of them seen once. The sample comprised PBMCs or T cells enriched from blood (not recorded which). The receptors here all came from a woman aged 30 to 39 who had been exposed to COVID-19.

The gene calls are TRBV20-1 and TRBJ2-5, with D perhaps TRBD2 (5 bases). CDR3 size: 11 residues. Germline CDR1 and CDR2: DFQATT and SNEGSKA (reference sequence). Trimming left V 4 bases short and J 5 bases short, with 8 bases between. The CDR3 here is CSANGVETQYF. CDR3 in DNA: TGCAGTGCTAACGGGGTTGAGACCCAGTACTTC.

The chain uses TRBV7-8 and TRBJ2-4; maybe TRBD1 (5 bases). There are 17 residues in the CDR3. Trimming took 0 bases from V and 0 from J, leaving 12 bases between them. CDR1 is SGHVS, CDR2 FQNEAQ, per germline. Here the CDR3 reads CASSLAQGILAKNIQYF. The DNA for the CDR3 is TGTGCCAGCAGCTTAGCCCAGGGAATACTAGCCAAAAACATTCAGTACTTC.

CDR3 residues: CASSYTAEIYEQYF. Written as DNA, the CDR3 is TGTGCCAGCAGTTACACAGCGGAGATCTACGAGCAGTACTTC. The rearrangement joins TRBV6-5 to TRBJ2-7; D is possibly TRBD2 (5 bases). V dropped 2 bases and J dropped 3 bases, with 11 bases sitting between them. The CDR3 is made up of 14 amino acids. The germline CDR1 and CDR2 sequences are MNHEY and SVGAGI.

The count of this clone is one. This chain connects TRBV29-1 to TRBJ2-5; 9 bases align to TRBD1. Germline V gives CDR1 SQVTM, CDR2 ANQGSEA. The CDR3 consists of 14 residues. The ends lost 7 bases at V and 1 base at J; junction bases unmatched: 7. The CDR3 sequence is CSARGTGPQETQYF. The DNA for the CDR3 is TGCAGCGCTAGAGGGACAGGGCCCCAAGAGACCCAGTACTTC.

The DNA for the CDR3 is TGTGCCAGCAGACTCGCTGGAGGTGGCTACACCTTC. This sequence encodes CASRLAGGGYTF. The chain has TRBV5-5 and TRBJ1-2; D is unresolved. Germline V lookup: CDR1 SGHKS, CDR2 YYEKEE (reference sequence). CDR3 length equals 12 residues. Trimming removed 5 bases at V and 7 bases at J, with 12 bases between.

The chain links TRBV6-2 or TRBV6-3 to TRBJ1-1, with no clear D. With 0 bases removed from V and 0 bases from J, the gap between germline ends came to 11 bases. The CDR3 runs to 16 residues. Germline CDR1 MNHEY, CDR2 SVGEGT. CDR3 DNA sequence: TGTGCCAGCAGTTACTCGAATCAACAGATGAACACTGAAGCTTTCTTT. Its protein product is CASSYSNQQMNTEAFF.

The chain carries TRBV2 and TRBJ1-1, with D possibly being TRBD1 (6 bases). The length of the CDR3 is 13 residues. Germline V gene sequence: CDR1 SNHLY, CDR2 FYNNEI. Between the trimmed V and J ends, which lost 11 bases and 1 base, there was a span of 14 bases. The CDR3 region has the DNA TGTGCCCTCACCGGGACATCGAACACTGAAGCTTTCTTT. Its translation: CALTGTSNTEAFF.

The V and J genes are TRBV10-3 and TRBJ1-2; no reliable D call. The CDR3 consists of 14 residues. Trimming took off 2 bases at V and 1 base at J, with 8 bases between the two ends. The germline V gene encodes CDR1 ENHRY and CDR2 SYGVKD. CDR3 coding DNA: TGTGCCATCAGTGAGGTCCAGATTAACTATGGCTACACCTTC. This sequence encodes CAISEVQINYGYTF.

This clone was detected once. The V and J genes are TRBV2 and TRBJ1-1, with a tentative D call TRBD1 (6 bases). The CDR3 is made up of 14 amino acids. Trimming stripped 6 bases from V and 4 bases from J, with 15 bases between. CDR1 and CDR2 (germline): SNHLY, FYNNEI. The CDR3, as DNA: TGTGCCAGCAGCATTAACAGGGCGAGCACTGAAGCTTTCTTT. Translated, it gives CASSINRASTEAFF.

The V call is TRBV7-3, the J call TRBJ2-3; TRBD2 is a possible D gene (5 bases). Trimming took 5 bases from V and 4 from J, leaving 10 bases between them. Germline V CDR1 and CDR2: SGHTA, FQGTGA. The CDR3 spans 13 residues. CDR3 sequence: CASSRRGPDTQYF. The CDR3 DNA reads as TGTGCCAGCAGCCGGCGAGGGCCAGATACGCAGTATTTT. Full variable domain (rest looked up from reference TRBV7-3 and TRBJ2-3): GAGVSQTPSNKVTEKGKYVELRCDPISGHTALYWYRQSLGQGPEFLIYFQGTGAADDSGLPNDRFFAVRPEGSVSTLKIQRTERGDSAVYLCASSRRGPDTQYFGPGTRLTVL.

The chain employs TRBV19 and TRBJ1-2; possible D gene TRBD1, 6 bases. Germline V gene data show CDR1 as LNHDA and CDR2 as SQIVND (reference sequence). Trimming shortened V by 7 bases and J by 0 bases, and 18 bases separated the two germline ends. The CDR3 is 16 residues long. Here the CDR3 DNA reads TGTGCCAGTACCCCGCAACCGGGGGGCGCTAACTATGGCTACACCTTC. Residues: CASTPQPGGANYGYTF.

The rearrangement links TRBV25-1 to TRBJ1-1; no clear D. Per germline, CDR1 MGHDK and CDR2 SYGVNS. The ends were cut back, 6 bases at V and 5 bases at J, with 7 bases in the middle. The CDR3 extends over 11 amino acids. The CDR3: CASRKRTEAFF. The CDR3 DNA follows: TGTGCCAGCAGGAAGAGAACTGAAGCTTTCTTT.

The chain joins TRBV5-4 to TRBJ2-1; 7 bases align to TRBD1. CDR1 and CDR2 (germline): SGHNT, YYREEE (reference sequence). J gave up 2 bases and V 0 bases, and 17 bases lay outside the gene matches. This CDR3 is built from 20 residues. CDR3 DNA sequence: TGTGCCAGCAGCTTGGGACCCGACGGACAGGATTGGGAACCCTACAATGAGCAGTTCTTC. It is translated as CASSLGPDGQDWEPYNEQFF. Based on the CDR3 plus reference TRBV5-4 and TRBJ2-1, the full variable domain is ETGVTQSPTHLIKTRGQQVTLRCSSQSGHNTVSWYQQALGQGPQFIFQYYREEENGRGNFPPRFSGLQFPNYSSELNVNALELDDSALYLCASSLGPDGQDWEPYNEQFFGPGTRLTVL.

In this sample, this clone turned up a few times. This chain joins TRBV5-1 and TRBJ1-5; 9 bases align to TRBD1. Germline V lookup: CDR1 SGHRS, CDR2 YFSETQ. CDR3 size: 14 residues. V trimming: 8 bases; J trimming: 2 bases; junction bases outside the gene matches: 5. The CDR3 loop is CASKQGAGNQPQHF. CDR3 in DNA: TGCGCCAGTAAACAGGGGGCTGGCAATCAGCCCCAGCATTTT.

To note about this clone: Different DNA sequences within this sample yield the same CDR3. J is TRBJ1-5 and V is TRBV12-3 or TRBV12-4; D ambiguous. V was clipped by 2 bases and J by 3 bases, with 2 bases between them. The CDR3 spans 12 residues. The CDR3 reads CASSLLNQPQHF. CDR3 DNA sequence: TGTGCCAGCAGTTTACTCAATCAGCCCCAGCATTTT.

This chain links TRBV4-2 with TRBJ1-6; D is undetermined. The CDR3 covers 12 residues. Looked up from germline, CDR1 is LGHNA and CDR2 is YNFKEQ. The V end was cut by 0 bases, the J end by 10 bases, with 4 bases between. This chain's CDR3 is CASSQDRSPLHF. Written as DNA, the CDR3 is TGTGCCAGCAGCCAAGACCGGTCACCCCTCCACTTT.

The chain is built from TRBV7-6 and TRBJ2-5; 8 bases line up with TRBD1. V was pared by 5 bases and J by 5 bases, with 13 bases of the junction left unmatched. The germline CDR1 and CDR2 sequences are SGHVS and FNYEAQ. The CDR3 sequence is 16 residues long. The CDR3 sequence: CASSLTEDRAVETQYF. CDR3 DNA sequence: TGTGCCAGCAGCCTTACTGAGGACAGGGCCGTCGAGACCCAGTACTTC.

As DNA, the CDR3 is TGCAGCGTTGGGTCAGTAAACTATGGCTACACCTTC. It encodes CSVGSVNYGYTF. V usage is TRBV29-1 and J usage is TRBJ1-2; unclear D gene. Germline CDR1 SQVTM, CDR2 ANQGSEA. This CDR3 has 12 amino acids. Trimming pared 4 bases from V and 2 bases from J, leaving 8 bases between. Complete variable domain (other parts from reference TRBV29-1 and TRBJ1-2): SAVISQKPSRDICQRGTSLTIQCQVDSQVTMMFWYRQQPGQSLTLIATANQGSEATYESGFVIDKFPISRPNLTFSTLTVSNMSPEDSSIYLCSVGSVNYGYTFGSGTRLTVV.

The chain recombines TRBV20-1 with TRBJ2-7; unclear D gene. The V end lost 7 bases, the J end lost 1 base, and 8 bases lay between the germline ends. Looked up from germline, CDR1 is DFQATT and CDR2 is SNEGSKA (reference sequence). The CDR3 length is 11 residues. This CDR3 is CSGVSSYEQYF. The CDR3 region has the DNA TGCAGTGGTGTTTCGTCCTACGAGCAGTACTTC.

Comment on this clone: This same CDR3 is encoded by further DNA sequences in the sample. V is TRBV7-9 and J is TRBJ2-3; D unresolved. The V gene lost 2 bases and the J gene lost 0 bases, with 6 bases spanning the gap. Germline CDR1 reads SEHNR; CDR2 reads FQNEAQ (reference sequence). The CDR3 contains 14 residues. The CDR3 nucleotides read TGTGCCAGCAGCTTATCTCTTAGCACAGATACGCAGTATTTT. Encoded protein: CASSLSLSTDTQYF.

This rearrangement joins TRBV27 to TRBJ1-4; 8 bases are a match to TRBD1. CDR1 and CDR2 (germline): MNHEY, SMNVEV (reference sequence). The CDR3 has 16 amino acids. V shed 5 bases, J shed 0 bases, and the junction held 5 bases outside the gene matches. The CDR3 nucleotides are TGTGCCAGCAGTCCCACAGGGGGTGCAACTAATGAAAAACTGTTTTTT. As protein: CASSPTGGATNEKLFF.

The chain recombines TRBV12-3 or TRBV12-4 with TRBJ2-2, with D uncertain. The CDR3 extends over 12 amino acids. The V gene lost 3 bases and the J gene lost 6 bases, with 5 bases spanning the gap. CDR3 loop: CASSFFSGELFF. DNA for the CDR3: TGTGCCAGCAGTTTCTTTTCCGGGGAGCTGTTTTTT.

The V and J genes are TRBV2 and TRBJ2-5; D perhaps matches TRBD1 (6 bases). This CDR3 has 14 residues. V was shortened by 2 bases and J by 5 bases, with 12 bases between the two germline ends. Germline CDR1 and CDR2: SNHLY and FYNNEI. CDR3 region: CASSESGAEETQYF. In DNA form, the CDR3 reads TGTGCCAGCAGTGAATCAGGGGCTGAGGAGACCCAGTACTTC.

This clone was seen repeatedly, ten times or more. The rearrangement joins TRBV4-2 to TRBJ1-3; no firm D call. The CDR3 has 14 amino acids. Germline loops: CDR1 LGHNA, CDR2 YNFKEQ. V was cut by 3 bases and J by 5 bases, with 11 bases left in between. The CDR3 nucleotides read TGTGCCAGCAGCCACCCAGGCTTTAGAAACACCATATATTTT. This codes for CASSHPGFRNTIYF.

This chain's CDR3 is CASSLGQALYYGYTF. The CDR3 nucleotides read TGTGCCAGCAGCTTAGGACAGGCCCTCTACTATGGCTACACCTTC. This sequence joins TRBV7-2 and TRBJ1-2; TRBD1 is a possible D gene (6 bases). V dropped 1 base and J dropped 3 bases, with 12 bases sitting between them. The CDR3 covers 15 residues. The germline CDR1 and CDR2 sequences are SGHTA and FQGNSA.

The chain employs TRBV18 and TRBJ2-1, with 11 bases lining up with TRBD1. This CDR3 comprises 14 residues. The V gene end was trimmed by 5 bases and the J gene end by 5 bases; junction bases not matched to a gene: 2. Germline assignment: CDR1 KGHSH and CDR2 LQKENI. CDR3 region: CASSGQGANNEQFF. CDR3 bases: TGTGCCAGCTCAGGACAGGGGGCCAACAATGAGCAGTTCTTC.

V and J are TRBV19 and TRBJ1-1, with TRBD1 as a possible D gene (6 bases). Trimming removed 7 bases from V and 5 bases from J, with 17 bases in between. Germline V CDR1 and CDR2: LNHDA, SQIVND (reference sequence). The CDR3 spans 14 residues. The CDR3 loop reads CASKNREGGTEAFF. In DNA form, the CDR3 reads TGTGCCAGTAAGAACAGGGAGGGTGGAACTGAAGCTTTCTTT.

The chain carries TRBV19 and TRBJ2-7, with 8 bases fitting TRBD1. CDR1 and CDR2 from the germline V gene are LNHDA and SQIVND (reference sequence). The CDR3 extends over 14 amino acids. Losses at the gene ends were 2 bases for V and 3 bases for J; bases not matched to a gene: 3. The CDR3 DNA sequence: TGTGCCAGTAGTATACCCGGACAGGGCTACGAGCAGTACTTC. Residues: CASSIPGQGYEQYF. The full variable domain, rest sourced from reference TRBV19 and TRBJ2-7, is DGGITQSPKYLFRKEGQNVTLSCEQNLNHDAMYWYRQDPGQGLRLIYYSQIVNDFQKGDIAEGYSVSREKKESFPLTVTSAQKNPTAFYLCASSIPGQGYEQYFGPGTRLTVT.

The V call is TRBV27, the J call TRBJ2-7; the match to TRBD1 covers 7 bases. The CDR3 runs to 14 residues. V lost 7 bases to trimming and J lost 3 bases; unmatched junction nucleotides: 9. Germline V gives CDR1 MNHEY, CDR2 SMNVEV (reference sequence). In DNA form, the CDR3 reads TGTGCCAGCAACCCCGAGGGGGCGATCTACGAGCAGTACTTC. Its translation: CASNPEGAIYEQYF.

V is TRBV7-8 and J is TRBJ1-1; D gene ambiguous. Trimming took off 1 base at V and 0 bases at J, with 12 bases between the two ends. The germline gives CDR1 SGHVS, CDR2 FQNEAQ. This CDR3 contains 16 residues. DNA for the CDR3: TGTGCCAGCAGCTTAGGGGGAGGAGTCATGAACACTGAAGCTTTCTTT. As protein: CASSLGGGVMNTEAFF.